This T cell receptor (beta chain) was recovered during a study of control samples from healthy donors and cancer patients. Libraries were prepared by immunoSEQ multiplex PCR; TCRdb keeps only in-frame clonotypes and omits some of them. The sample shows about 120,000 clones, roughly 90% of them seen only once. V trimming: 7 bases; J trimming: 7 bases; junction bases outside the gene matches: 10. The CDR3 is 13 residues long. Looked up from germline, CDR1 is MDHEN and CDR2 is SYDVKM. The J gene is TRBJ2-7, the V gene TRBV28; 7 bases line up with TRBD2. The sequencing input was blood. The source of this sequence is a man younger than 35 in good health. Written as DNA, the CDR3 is TGTGCCAGCATCCACGGGGAGGGGACTGAGCAGTACTTC. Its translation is CASIHGEGTEQYF.